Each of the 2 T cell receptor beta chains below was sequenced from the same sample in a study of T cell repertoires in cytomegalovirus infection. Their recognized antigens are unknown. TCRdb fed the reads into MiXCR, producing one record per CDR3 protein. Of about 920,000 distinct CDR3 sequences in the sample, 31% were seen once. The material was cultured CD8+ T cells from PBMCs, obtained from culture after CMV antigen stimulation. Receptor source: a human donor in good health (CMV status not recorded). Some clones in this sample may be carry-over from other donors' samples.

Written as DNA, the CDR3 is TGTGCCAGTACCCCAGCGGGGGGGCCTTTTGATGAGCAGTTCTTC. Translated: CASTPAGGPFDEQFF. V is TRBV19 and J is TRBJ2-1; 10 nucleotides agree with TRBD2. The junction had 11 bases not matched to a gene; V was cut back by 7 bases and J by 8 bases. CDR3 length equals 15 residues. Per germline, CDR1 LNHDA and CDR2 SQIVND (reference sequence).

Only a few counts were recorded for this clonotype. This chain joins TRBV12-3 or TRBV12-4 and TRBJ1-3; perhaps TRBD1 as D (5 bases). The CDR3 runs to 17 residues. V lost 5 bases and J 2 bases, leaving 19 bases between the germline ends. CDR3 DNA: TGTGCCAGCAGTCCTATTAATGTGATGACAGCTGGAAACACCATATATTTT. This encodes CASSPINVMTAGNTIYF.